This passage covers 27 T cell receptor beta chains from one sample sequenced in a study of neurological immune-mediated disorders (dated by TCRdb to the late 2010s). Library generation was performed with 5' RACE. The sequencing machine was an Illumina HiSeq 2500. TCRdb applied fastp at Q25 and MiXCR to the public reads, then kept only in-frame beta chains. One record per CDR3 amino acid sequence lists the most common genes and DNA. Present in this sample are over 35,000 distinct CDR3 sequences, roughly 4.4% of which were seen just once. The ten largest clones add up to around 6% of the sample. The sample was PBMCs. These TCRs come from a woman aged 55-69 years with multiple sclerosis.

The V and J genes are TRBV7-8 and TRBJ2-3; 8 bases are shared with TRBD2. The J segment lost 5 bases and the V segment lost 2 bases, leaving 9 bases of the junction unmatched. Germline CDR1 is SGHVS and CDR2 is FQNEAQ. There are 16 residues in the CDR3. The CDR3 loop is CASSLSSGRPKDTQYF. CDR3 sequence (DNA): TGTGCCAGCAGCTTATCTAGCGGGCGCCCGAAAGATACGCAGTATTTT.

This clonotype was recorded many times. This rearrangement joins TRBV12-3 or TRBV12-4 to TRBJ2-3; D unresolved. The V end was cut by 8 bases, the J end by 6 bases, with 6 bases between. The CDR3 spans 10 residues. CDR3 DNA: TGTGCCAGCTCCCTGGATACGCAGTATTTT. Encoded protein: CASSLDTQYF.

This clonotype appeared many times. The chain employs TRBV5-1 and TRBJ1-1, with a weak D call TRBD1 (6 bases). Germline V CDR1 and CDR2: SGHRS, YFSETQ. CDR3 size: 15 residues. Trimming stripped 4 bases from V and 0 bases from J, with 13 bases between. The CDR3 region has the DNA TGCGCCAGCAGCCTCAAAACAGGGCTGAACACTGAAGCTTTCTTT. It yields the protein CASSLKTGLNTEAFF.

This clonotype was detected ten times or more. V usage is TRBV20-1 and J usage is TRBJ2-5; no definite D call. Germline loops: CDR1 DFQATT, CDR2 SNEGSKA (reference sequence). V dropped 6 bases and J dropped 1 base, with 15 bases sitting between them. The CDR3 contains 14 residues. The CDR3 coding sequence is TGCAGTGCCCCCGGGCTTAGGGCCCAAGAGACCCAGTACTTC. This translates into CSAPGLRAQETQYF.

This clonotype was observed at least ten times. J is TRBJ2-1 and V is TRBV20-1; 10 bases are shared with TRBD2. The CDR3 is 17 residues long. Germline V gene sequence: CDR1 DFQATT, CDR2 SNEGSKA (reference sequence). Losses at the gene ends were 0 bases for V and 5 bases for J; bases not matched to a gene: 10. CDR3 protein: CSARDYLAGALHNEQFF. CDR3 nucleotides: TGCAGTGCTAGAGACTACCTAGCGGGAGCCCTACACAATGAGCAGTTCTTC.

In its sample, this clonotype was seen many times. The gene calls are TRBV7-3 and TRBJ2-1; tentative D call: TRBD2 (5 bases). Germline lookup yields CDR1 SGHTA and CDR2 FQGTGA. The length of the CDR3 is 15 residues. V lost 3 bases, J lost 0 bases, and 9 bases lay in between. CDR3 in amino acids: CASSFRGDSYNEQFF. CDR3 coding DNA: TGTGCCAGCAGCTTTCGGGGTGACTCCTACAATGAGCAGTTCTTC.

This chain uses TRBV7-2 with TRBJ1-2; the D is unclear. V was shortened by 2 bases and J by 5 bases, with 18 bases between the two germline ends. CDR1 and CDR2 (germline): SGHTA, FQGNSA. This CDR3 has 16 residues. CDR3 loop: CASSLSLASPPYGYTF. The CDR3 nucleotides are TGTGCCAGCAGCTTATCCTTAGCTAGCCCCCCTTATGGCTACACCTTC.

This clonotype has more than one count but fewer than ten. The CDR3 protein is CASSLESSRTDTQYF. The CDR3 nucleotides read TGCGCCAGCAGCTTGGAGTCTAGCCGTACAGATACGCAGTATTTT. The rearrangement uses TRBV5-1 and TRBJ2-3; possibly TRBD2 for D (5 bases). Germline V gene sequence: CDR1 SGHRS, CDR2 YFSETQ. This CDR3 is built from 15 residues. V was cut by 0 bases and J by 3 bases, with 11 bases left in between.

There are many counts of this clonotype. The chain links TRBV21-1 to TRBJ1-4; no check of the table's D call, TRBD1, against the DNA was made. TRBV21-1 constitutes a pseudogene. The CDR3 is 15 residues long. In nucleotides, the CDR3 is TGTGCCAGCAGCAAAGTGGGGACAGGGTTGGAAAAACTGTTTTTT. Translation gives CASSKVGTGLEKLFF.

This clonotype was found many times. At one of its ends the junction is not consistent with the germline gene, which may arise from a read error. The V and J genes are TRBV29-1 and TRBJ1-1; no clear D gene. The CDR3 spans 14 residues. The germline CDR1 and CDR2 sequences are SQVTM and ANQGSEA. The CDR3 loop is CSVKDPRRNTEAFF. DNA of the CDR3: TGCAGCGTTAAAGACCCCCGGAGGAACACTGAAGCTTTCTTT.

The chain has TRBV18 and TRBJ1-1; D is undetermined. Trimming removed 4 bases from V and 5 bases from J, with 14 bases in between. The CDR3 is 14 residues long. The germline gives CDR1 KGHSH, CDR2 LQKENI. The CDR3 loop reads CASSQGIVGTEAFF. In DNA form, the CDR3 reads TGTGCCAGCTCACAGGGAATCGTAGGGACTGAAGCTTTCTTT.

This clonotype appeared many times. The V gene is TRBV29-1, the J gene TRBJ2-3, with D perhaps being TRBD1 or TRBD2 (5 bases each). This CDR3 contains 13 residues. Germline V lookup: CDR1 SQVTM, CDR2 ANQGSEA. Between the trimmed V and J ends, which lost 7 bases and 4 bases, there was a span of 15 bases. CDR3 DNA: TGCAGCGCGGGGCCAGCCACGGCAGATACGCAGTATTTT. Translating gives CSAGPATADTQYF.

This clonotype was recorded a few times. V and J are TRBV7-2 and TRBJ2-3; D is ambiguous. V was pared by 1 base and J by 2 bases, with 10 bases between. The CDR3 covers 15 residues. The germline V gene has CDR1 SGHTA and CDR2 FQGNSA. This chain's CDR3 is CASSLDHGPTDTQYF. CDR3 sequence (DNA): TGTGCCAGCAGCTTAGATCATGGGCCCACAGATACGCAGTATTTT.

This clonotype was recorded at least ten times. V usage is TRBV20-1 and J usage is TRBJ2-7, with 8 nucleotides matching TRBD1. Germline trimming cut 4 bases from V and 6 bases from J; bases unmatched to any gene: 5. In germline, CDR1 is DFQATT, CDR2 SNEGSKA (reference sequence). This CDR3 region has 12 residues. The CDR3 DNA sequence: TGCAGTGCTACCACAGGGGGACGCGAGCAGTACTTC. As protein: CSATTGGREQYF.

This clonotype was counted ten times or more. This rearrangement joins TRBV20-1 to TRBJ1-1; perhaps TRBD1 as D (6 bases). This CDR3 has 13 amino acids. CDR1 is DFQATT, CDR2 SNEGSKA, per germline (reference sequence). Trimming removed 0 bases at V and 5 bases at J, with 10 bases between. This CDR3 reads CSARDQRGTEAFF. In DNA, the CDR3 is TGCAGTGCTAGAGATCAGAGGGGGACTGAAGCTTTCTTT.

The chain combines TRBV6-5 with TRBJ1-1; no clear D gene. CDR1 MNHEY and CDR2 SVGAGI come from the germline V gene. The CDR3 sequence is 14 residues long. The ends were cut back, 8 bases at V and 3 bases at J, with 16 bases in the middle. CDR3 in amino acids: CASGKGLRHTEAFF. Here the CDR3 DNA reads TGTGCCAGCGGTAAGGGTCTGAGGCACACTGAAGCTTTCTTT.

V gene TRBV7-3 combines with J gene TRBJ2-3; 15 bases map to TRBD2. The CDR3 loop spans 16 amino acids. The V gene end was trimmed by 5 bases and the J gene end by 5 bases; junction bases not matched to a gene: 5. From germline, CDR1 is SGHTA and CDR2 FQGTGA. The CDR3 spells CASSAGTSGGLDTQYF. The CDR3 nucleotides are TGTGCCAGCAGCGCGGGGACTAGCGGGGGGTTAGATACGCAGTATTTT.

CDR3 protein: CASSGAWGQEKLFF. CDR3 DNA: TGTGCCAGCAGCGGAGCGTGGGGCCAGGAAAAACTGTTTTTT. The V and J genes are TRBV6-1 and TRBJ1-4, with D possibly TRBD1 on 5 matching bases. Trimming left V 6 bases short and J 8 bases short, with 16 bases between. The germline gives CDR1 MNHNS, CDR2 SASEGT. The CDR3 totals 14 residues.

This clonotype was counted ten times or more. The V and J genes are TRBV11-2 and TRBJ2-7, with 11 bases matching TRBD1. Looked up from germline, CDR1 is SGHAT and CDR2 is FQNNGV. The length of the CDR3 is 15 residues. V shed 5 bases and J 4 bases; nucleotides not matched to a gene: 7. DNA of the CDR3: TGTGCCAGCAGCAAAAATGGACAGGGGGCTTACGAGCAGTACTTC. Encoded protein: CASSKNGQGAYEQYF.

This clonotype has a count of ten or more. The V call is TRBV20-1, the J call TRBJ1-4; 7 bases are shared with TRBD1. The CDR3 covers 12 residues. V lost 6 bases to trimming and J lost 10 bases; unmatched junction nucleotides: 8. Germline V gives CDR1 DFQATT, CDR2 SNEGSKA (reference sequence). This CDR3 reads CSAEGTDGKLFF. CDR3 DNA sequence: TGCAGTGCCGAAGGGACAGATGGAAAACTGTTTTTT.

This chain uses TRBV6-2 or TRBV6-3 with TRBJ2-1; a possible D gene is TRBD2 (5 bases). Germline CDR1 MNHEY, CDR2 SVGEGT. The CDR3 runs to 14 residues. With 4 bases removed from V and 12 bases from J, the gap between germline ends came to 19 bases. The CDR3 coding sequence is TGTGCCAGCAGTTCAGGACTCACCCGTTTTTCGCAGTTCTTC. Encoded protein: CASSSGLTRFSQFF.

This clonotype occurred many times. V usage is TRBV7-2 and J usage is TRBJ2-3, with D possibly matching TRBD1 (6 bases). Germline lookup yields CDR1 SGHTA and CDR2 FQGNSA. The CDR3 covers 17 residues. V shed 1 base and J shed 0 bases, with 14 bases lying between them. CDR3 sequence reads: CASSLGPRGGSTDTQYF. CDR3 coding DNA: TGTGCCAGCAGCTTAGGACCCCGAGGGGGTAGCACAGATACGCAGTATTTT.

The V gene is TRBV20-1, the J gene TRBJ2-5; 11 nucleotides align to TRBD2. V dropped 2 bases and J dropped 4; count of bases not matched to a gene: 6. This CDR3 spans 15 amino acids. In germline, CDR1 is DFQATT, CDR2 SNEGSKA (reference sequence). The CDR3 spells CSARNRLAGSETQYF. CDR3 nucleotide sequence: TGCAGTGCTAGAAACCGACTAGCGGGATCAGAGACCCAGTACTTC.

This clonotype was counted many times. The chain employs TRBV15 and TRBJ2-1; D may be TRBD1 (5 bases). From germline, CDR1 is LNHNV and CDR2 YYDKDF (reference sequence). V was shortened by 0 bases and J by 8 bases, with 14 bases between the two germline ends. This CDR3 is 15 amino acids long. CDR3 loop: CATSRDGATRDEQFF. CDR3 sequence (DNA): TGTGCCACCAGCAGAGATGGGGCGACCAGGGATGAGCAGTTCTTC.

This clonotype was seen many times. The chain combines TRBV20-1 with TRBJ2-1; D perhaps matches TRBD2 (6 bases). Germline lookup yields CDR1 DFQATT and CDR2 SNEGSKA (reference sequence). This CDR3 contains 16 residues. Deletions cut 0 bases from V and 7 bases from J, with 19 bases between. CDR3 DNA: TGCAGTGCTAGAGATAGCGGAATGGATTTCGGAAATGAGCAGTTCTTC. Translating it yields CSARDSGMDFGNEQFF.

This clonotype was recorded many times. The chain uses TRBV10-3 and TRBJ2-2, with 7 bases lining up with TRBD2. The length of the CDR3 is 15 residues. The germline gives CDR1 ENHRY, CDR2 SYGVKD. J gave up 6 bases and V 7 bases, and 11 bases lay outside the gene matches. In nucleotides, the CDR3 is TGTGCCATCACCGCAAGGACTAGTAACGCCGGGGAGCTGTTTTTT. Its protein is CAITARTSNAGELFF.

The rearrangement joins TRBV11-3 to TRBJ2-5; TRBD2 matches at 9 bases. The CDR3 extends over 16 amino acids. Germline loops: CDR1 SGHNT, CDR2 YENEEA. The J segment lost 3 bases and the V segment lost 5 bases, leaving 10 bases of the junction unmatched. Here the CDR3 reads CASSRGGTSSEETQYF. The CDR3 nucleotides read TGTGCCAGCAGCCGAGGGGGGACTAGCTCGGAAGAGACCCAGTACTTC. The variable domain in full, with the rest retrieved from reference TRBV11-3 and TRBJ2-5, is EAGVVQSPRYKIIEKKQPVAFWCNPISGHNTLYWYLQNLGQGPELLIRYENEEAVDDSQLPKDRFSAERLKGVDSTLKIQPAELGDSAVYLCASSRGGTSSEETQYFGPGTRLLVL.